A single sample gave rise to the 8 T cell receptor beta chains below, sequenced in a study of cytomegalovirus exposure and HLA in healthy donors. Primers for the PCR totalled 60 Vbeta and 13 Jbeta. This table comes from immunoSEQ multiplex PCR, and its TCRdb copy is limited to in-frame clones, with some not included. The table includes about 140,000 clones, 70% detected once. The sequenced sample was PBMCs. All receptors derive from a woman aged 55-69 years in good health and CMV-seropositive.

The chain uses TRBV11-3 and TRBJ2-2; weak D call: TRBD1 (6 bases). With 1 base removed from V and 0 bases from J, the gap between germline ends came to 9 bases. The germline gives CDR1 SGHNT, CDR2 YENEEA. The CDR3 length is 16 residues. DNA for the CDR3: TGTGCCAGCAGCTTAGGTGGGACAACGAACACCGGGGAGCTGTTTTTT. This sequence encodes CASSLGGTTNTGELFF. Full variable domain (remainder filled in from reference TRBV11-3 and TRBJ2-2): EAGVVQSPRYKIIEKKQPVAFWCNPISGHNTLYWYLQNLGQGPELLIRYENEEAVDDSQLPKDRFSAERLKGVDSTLKIQPAELGDSAVYLCASSLGGTTNTGELFFGEGSRLTVL.

This chain links TRBV9 with TRBJ1-3, with a possible D match to TRBD1 (5 bases). Germline V gives CDR1 SGDLS, CDR2 YYNGEE. CDR3 length equals 14 residues. V lost 0 bases and J 4 bases, leaving 8 bases between the germline ends. CDR3 bases: TGTGCCAGCAGCGTAGAAGGGGAAGGAAACACCATATATTTT. It specifies CASSVEGEGNTIYF.

The rearrangement joins TRBV28 to TRBJ1-1; TRBD1 aligns across 9 bases. CDR1 and CDR2 (germline): MDHEN, SYDVKM. CDR3 length: 15 residues. V shed 8 bases and J 5 bases; nucleotides not matched to a gene: 12. CDR3 in DNA: TGTGCCAGCTCATACAGGGGGCAGGGAGAGACTGAAGCTTTCTTT. The encoded protein is CASSYRGQGETEAFF.

The chain uses TRBV19 and TRBJ1-2, with 7 bases aligning to TRBD1. CDR1 and CDR2 (germline): LNHDA, SQIVND (reference sequence). Losses at the gene ends were 5 bases for V and 2 bases for J; bases not matched to a gene: 5. The CDR3 contains 14 residues. The CDR3 DNA sequence: TGTGCCAGTAGTCCGGGACAGCCAAACTATGGCTACACCTTC. This codes for CASSPGQPNYGYTF.

This sequence joins TRBV5-1 and TRBJ1-2, with 8 bases that match TRBD1. Germline CDR1 and CDR2: SGHRS and YFSETQ. The V segment lost 4 bases and the J segment 8 bases; nucleotides outside the gene matches: 7. The CDR3 totals 13 residues. The CDR3, as DNA: TGCGCCAGCAGCGGACATACAGGGGGGGGCTACACCTTC. Translation: CASSGHTGGGYTF. The entire variable domain, with the rest obtained from reference TRBV5-1 and TRBJ1-2, is as follows: KAGVTQTPRYLIKTRGQQVTLSCSPISGHRSVSWYQQTPGQGLQFLFEYFSETQRNKGNFPGRFSGRQFSNSRSEMNVSTLELGDSALYLCASSGHTGGGYTFGSGTRLTVV.

This clone was observed once. The chain couples TRBV5-4 to TRBJ1-4; a weak D match, TRBD1 (5 bases). Germline V gene sequence: CDR1 SGHNT, CDR2 YYREEE (reference sequence). V gave up 0 bases and J gave up 7 bases, with 13 bases separating them. The CDR3 length is 15 residues. For the CDR3, the DNA is TGTGCCAGCAGCTTGGCAGGGAGGGGCAGTGAAAAACTGTTTTTT. Translation gives CASSLAGRGSEKLFF.

This sequence joins TRBV9 and TRBJ1-4; 9 bases match TRBD1. The CDR3 loop spans 14 amino acids. Trimming removed 1 base from V and 10 bases from J; junction bases left unmatched: 5. CDR1 is SGDLS, CDR2 YYNGEE, per germline. The CDR3 protein is CASSVTGGAGKLFF. In DNA, the CDR3 is TGTGCCAGCAGCGTAACAGGGGGCGCGGGAAAACTGTTTTTT.

Only one count was recorded for this clone. The J gene is TRBJ2-7, the V gene TRBV6-1, with 7 bases identical to TRBD1. With V trimmed by 10 bases and J by 3 bases, 9 bases remained unmatched. The germline CDR1 and CDR2 sequences are MNHNS and SASEGT. The CDR3 has 13 amino acids. This CDR3 reads CATGQADFYEQYF. The CDR3 nucleotides are TGTGCCACCGGACAGGCCGATTTCTACGAGCAGTACTTC.